One and the same sample provided the 15 T cell receptor beta chains below, sequenced in a study of shared clonotypes between healthy human individuals. Clones were read by immunoSEQ multiplex PCR, and TCRdb kept only the in-frame ones, dropping some. Here the sample spans more than 1,200,000 clones, approximately 98.5% being singletons. Sequences were obtained from naive CD4+ T cells sorted from blood. The subset is: CD45RA+ positively selected. The receptors were gathered from a young man in good health.

The rearrangement uses TRBV11-2 and TRBJ1-1; D is ambiguous. CDR1 is SGHAT, CDR2 FQNNGV, per germline. CDR3 length: 13 residues. V was pared by 5 bases and J by 5 bases, with 12 bases between. The CDR3 loop reads CASSPGRVTEAFF. The CDR3, as DNA: TGTGCCAGCAGCCCGGGCCGGGTGACTGAAGCTTTCTTT.

Of note for this clone: Sequence at one end of the junction differs from germline and may be a read error. This sequence joins TRBV7-7 and TRBJ2-4; TRBD2 is a possible D gene (6 bases). In germline, CDR1 is SSHAT, CDR2 FNYEAQ (reference sequence). The CDR3 totals 16 residues. The CDR3 loop reads CASSLGFGGPQNIQYF. The CDR3 DNA is TGTGCTAGCAGCTTAGGCTTCGGAGGGCCCCAAAACATTCAGTACTTC.

The V call is TRBV5-1, the J call TRBJ2-7; 9 bases fit TRBD1. Per germline, CDR1 SGHRS and CDR2 YFSETQ. The CDR3 consists of 15 residues. V gave up 2 bases and J gave up 2 bases; unmatched junction bases: 5. As DNA, the CDR3 is TGCGCCAGCAGCTTAGGGGACAGGGACACCTACGAGCAGTACTTC. This encodes CASSLGDRDTYEQYF.

The chain carries TRBV5-4 and TRBJ2-5; no firm D call. CDR3 length equals 14 residues. V was clipped by 0 bases and J by 3 bases, with 9 bases between them. The germline gives CDR1 SGHNT, CDR2 YYREEE (reference sequence). CDR3 amino acids: CASSLGLREETQYF. The CDR3 nucleotides are TGTGCCAGCAGCTTGGGCCTGCGAGAAGAGACCCAGTACTTC. Full variable domain (rest looked up from reference TRBV5-4 and TRBJ2-5): ETGVTQSPTHLIKTRGQQVTLRCSSQSGHNTVSWYQQALGQGPQFIFQYYREEENGRGNFPPRFSGLQFPNYSSELNVNALELDDSALYLCASSLGLREETQYFGPGTRLLVL.

The rearrangement joins TRBV7-9 to TRBJ2-1; 9 bases fit TRBD1. The V gene end was trimmed by 5 bases and the J gene end by 7 bases; junction bases not matched to a gene: 9. The length of the CDR3 is 15 residues. Germline assignment: CDR1 SEHNR and CDR2 FQNEAQ (reference sequence). The CDR3 sequence: CASSKTGTGMNEQFF. The CDR3 nucleotides are TGTGCCAGCAGCAAAACCGGGACAGGGATGAATGAGCAGTTCTTC. The full variable domain, its missing parts supplied by reference TRBV7-9 and TRBJ2-1, is DTGVSQNPRHKITKRGQNVTFRCDPISEHNRLYWYRQTLGQGPEFLTYFQNEAQLEKSRLLSDRFSAERPKGSFSTLEIQRTEQGDSAMYLCASSKTGTGMNEQFFGPGTRLTVL.

This clone was observed once. The sample holds other DNA sequences that translate to the same CDR3. V gene TRBV9 combines with J gene TRBJ2-1; D uncertain. Germline V gene sequence: CDR1 SGDLS, CDR2 YYNGEE. V shed 0 bases and J shed 4 bases, with 8 bases lying between them. The length of the CDR3 is 14 residues. For the CDR3, the DNA is TGTGCCAGCAGCGTAGTTGGGTCATACAATGAGCAGTTCTTC. Encoded protein: CASSVVGSYNEQFF.

This chain links TRBV11-3 with TRBJ2-1; D is perhaps TRBD2 (6 bases). Per the germline V gene, CDR1 is SGHNT and CDR2 is YENEEA. This CDR3 has 13 residues. V gave up 1 base and J gave up 9 bases, with 10 bases separating them. CDR3: CASSLGRVGEQFF. The CDR3 coding sequence is TGTGCCAGCAGCTTAGGGAGGGTAGGTGAGCAGTTCTTC.

This clone has a single count. The CDR3 loop is CASTSDVVTFEQYF. The CDR3 DNA reads as TGTGCCAGCACCTCGGACGTAGTAACTTTCGAGCAGTACTTC. V gene TRBV21-1 combines with J gene TRBJ2-7. TRBV21-1 is a listed pseudogene. The CDR3 consists of 14 residues.

This clone was found once. The chain recombines TRBV21-1 with TRBJ2-3; the table's D gene call, TRBD2, was not cross checked with the DNA. TRBV21-1 is labeled a pseudogene. The CDR3 contains 16 residues. The CDR3 nucleotides read TGTGCCAGCAGCAAAGGGACTAGCGGGAGGACAGATACGCAGTATTTT. Translation: CASSKGTSGRTDTQYF.

V usage is TRBV7-2 and J usage is TRBJ2-3; D is uncertain. Germline CDR1 SGHTA, CDR2 FQGNSA. This CDR3 is 16 amino acids long. V was trimmed by 1 base and J by 0 bases, leaving 11 bases between them. The CDR3: CASSLGVIPSTDTQYF. The CDR3 nucleotides read TGTGCCAGCAGCTTAGGAGTCATCCCTAGCACAGATACGCAGTATTTT.

V gene TRBV30 combines with J gene TRBJ2-7; 10 nucleotides line up with TRBD2. There are 17 residues in the CDR3. Per the germline V gene, CDR1 is GTSNPN and CDR2 is SVGIG (reference sequence). Trimming took 2 bases from V and 6 from J; bases not matched to a gene: 16. CDR3 sequence: CAWSPTRTSGIPREQYF. CDR3 DNA: TGTGCCTGGAGTCCCACCCGGACTAGCGGCATCCCCCGCGAGCAGTACTTC.

This chain connects TRBV29-1 to TRBJ2-1, with 8 bases aligning to TRBD1. From germline, CDR1 is SQVTM and CDR2 ANQGSEA. This CDR3 has 14 residues. The junction had 4 bases not matched to a gene; V was cut back by 1 base and J by 5 bases. The CDR3 spells CSVEGDRTNNEQFF. In nucleotides, the CDR3 is TGCAGCGTTGAAGGGGACAGGACAAACAATGAGCAGTTCTTC.

V and J are TRBV5-4 and TRBJ2-7; 8 nucleotides match TRBD1. This CDR3 has 14 residues. Losses at the gene ends were 6 bases for V and 5 bases for J; bases not matched to a gene: 10. Germline loops: CDR1 SGHNT, CDR2 YYREEE (reference sequence). The CDR3: CASNPDRVIHEQYF. DNA for the CDR3: TGTGCCAGCAACCCGGACAGGGTCATCCACGAGCAGTACTTC.

The chain recombines TRBV6-5 with TRBJ2-7; TRBD1 matches at 10 bases. Trimming at V came to 4 bases and at J to 4 bases, leaving 7 bases not matched to a gene. The CDR3 runs to 15 residues. Germline V CDR1 and CDR2: MNHEY, SVGAGI. For the CDR3, the DNA is TGTGCCAGCAGTTCATCCCCGGGACAGGGGTACGAGCAGTACTTC. It yields the protein CASSSSPGQGYEQYF.

The V and J genes are TRBV4-3 and TRBJ2-1; maybe TRBD2 (6 bases). Trimming cost V 5 bases and J 6 bases, with 11 bases left between them. The CDR3 covers 13 residues. Germline values: CDR1 LGHNA, CDR2 YSLEER. CDR3 DNA sequence: TGCGCCAGCAGCGAGAGGGGAGGCAATGAGCAGTTCTTC. Protein: CASSERGGNEQFF.